This T cell receptor beta chain derives from a study of CD8+ T cells in alopecia areata. Study-wide background: Once tofacitinib had been taken for 6 to 18 months, 6 months off drug followed. Scoring treated patients' severity relied on the percentage of scalp area affected.

Regarding this clone: Its target is not known.

Extracted RNA was reverse transcribed into cDNA, the sequencing template. Clones were sequenced by immunoSEQ multiplex PCR, and TCRdb holds only the in-frame ones, with some missing. The sample includes over 100,000 clones, about half of them seen just once. The CDR3 loop spans 14 amino acids. In germline, CDR1 is SGHVS, CDR2 FQNEAQ. V gave up 3 bases and J gave up 10 bases; unmatched junction bases: 5. The treatment here: oral pan-JAK inhibitor, 5-10 mg twice daily. Punch biopsies of lesional scalp, plus peripheral blood, were taken from alopecia areata patients. Overall study findings and caveats: Many expanded lesional clones persisted in scalp and blood during tofacitinib treatment.

This sample comprised CD4+ T cells sorted from blood, obtained at week 4, from a patient treated with tofacitinib. The clonotype was recovered from a human donor with alopecia areata. The chain uses TRBV7-8 and TRBJ1-6; TRBD1 agrees at 8 bases. The CDR3 DNA sequence: TGTGCCAGCAGCTTGGACAGGGTCGTGTCACCCCTCCACTTT. Translation gives CASSLDRVVSPLHF. Together with reference TRBV7-8 and TRBJ1-6, the CDR3 gives the full variable domain: GAGVSQSPRYKVAKRGQDVALRCDPISGHVSLFWYQQALGQGPEFLTYFQNEAQLDKSGLPSDRFFAERPEGSVSTLKIQRTQQEDSAVYLCASSLDRVVSPLHFGNGTRLTVT.